This section outlines one TCR beta chain sequence together with its context. This table comes from immunoSEQ multiplex PCR, and its TCRdb copy is limited to in-frame clones, with some not included. The sample lists about 110,000 clones, approximately 88% occurring once. The data were obtained in a study of T cell responses to AZD1222 COVID-19 vaccine. The CDR3 has 16 amino acids. Looked up from germline, CDR1 is MNHEY and CDR2 is SMNVEV (reference sequence). Trimming cost V 4 bases and J 5 bases; bases outside gene matches: 12. The source of this sequence is an adult who received the AZD1222 COVID-19 vaccine. The starting material was peripheral blood, obtained 28 days after the second AZD1222 dose. The chain recombines TRBV27 with TRBJ2-5; 8 nucleotides line up with TRBD2. The CDR3 spells CASSSVTAGAGETQYF. The CDR3 DNA is TGTGCCAGCAGTTCAGTAACAGCGGGGGCCGGGGAGACCCAGTACTTC.